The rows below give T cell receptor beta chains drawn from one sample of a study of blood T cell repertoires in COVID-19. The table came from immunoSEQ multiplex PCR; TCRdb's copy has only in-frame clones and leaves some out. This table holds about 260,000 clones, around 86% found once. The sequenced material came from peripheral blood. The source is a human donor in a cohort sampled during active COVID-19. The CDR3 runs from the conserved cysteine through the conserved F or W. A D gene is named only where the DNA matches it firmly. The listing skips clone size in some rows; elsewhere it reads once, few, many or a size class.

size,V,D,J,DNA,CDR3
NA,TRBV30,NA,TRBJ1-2,TGTGCCTGGAGTCCCCAGATCCGCGGCTACACCTTC,CAWSPQIRGYTF
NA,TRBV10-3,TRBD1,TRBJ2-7,TGTGCCATCAGTGGGACAGGGAGCTCCTACGAGCAGTACTTC,CAISGTGSSYEQYF
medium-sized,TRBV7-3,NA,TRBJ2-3,TGTGCCAGCAGCTTATCCGGGGGGCCCACAGATACGCAGTATTTT,CASSLSGGPTDTQYF
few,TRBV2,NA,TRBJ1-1,TGTGCCAGCAGTGCAGGGTCAGACACTGAAGCTTTCTTT,CASSAGSDTEAFF
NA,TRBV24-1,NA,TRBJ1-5,TGTGCCACCAGTGATCCCCAGGGGCGGTGGGAAAGCAATCAGCCCCAGCATTTT,CATSDPQGRWESNQPQHF
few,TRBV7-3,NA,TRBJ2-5,TGTGCCAGCAGCTTAACCACCCCCCTTTTTGCGGGAAGTCTAGAGACCCAGTACTTC,CASSLTTPLFAGSLETQYF
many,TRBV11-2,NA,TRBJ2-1,TGTGCCAGCAGCCCGGACTTGTCAAATCGAGTCGGAAATGAGCAGTTCTTC,CASSPDLSNRVGNEQFF
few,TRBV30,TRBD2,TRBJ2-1,TGTGCCTGGACCGGGAGGGCCAATGAGCAGTTCTTC,CAWTGRANEQFF
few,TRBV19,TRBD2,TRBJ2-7,TGTGCCAGTAGTATGGCGGGAGGGGTGTCCTACGAGCAGTACTTC,CASSMAGGVSYEQYF
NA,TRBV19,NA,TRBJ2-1,TGTGCCAGTAGTACCCGGTGGAGCTCCTACAATGAGCAGTTCTTC,CASSTRWSSYNEQFF
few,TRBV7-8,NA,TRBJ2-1,TGTGCCAGCAGCCAAGAGGACAGAATCAATGAGCAGTTCTTC,CASSQEDRINEQFF
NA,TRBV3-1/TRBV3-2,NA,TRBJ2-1,TGTGCCAGCAGCCAACTAGCGCCAATGTACAATGAGCAGTTCTTC,CASSQLAPMYNEQFF
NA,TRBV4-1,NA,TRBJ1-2,TGCGCCAGCAGCCAAGATCAGGCAGGGATCGGCGTTGGCTACACCTTC,CASSQDQAGIGVGYTF
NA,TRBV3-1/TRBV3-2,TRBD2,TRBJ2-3,TGTGCCAGCAGCCAAGGCGGGAGGGGACCCTATGGCGATACGCAGTATTTT,CASSQGGRGPYGDTQYF
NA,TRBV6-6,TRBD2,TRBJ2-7,TGTGCCAGCAGAGATTCCCTAGCGGGAGGATCCTACGAGCAGTACTTC,CASRDSLAGGSYEQYF
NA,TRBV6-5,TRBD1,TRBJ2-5,TGTGCCAGCAGGGACCGGGACAGGGTGGGGGGGACCCAGTACTTC,CASRDRDRVGGTQYF
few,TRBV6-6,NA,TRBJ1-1,TGTGCCAGCAGTGCCCCGGGATTCACTGAAGCTTTCTTT,CASSAPGFTEAFF
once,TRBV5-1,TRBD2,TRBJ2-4,TGCGCCAGCAGCTCGAATCTAGCGGGCCCTTTACGCATTCAGTACTTC,CASSSNLAGPLRIQYF
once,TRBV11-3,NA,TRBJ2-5,TGTGCCAGCAGCTTAGCAGGGAGGGAGACCCAGTACTTC,CASSLAGRETQYF
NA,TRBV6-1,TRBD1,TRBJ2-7,TGTGCCAGCAGTGAAGGGACAGGGGGATTCTACGAGCAGTACTTC,CASSEGTGGFYEQYF
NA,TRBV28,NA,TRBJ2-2,TGTGCCAGCAGTTTATTCGGCCTTGCGGGGGCCACCGGGGAGCTGTTTTTT,CASSLFGLAGATGELFF
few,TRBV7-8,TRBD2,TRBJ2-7,TGTGCCAGCAGCTTAAGATCGGAGACTAGCGCCTACGAGCAGTACTTC,CASSLRSETSAYEQYF
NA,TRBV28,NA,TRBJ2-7,TGTGCCAGCAGAGTTAGCCGGGAGCAGTACTTC,CASRVSREQYF